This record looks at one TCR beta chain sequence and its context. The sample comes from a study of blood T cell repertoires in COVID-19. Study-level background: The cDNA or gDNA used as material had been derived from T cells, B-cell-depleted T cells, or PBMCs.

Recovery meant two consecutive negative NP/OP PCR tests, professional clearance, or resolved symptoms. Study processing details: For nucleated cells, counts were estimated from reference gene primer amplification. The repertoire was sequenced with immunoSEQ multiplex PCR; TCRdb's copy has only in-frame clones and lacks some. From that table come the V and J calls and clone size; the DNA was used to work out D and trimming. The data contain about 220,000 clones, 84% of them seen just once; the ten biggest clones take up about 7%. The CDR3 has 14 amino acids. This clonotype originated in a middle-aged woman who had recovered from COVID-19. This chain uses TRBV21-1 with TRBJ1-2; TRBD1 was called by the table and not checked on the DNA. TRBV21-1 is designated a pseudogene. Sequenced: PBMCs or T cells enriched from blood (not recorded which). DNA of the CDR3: TGTGCCAGCAGCAAAGCGGCAGATAACTATGGCTACACCTTC. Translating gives CASSKAADNYGYTF.